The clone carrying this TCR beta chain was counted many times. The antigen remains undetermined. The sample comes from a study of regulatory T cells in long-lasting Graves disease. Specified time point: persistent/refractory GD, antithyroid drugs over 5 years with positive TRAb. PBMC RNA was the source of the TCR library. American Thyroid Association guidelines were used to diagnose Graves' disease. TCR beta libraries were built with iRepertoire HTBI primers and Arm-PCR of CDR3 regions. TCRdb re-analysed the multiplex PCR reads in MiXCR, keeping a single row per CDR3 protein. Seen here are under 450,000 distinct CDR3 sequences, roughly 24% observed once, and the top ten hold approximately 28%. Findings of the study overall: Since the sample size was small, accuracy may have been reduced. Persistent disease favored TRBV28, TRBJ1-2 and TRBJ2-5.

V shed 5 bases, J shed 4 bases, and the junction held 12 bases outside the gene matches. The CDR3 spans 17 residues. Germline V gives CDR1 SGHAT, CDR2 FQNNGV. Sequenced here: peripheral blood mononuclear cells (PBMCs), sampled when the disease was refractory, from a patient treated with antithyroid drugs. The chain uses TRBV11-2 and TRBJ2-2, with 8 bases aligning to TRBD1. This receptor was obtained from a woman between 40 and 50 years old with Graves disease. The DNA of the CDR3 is TGTGCCAGCAGCGAGAGGACAGGGCGGTTTCTCACCGGGGAGCTGTTTTTT. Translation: CASSERTGRFLTGELFF.